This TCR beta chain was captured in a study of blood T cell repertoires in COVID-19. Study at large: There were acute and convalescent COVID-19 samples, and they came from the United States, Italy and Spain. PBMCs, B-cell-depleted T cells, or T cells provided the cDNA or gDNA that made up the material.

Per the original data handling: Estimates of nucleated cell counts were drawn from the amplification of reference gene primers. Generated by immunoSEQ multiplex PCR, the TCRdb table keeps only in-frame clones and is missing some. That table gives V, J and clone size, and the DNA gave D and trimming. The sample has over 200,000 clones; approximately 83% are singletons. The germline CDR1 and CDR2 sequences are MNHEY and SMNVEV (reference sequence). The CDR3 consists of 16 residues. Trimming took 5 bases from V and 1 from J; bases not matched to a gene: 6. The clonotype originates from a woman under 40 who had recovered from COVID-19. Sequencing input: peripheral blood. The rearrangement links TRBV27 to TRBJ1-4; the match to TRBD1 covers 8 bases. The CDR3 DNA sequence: TGTGCCAGCAGTGCTGGACAGGGAAGAACTAATGAAAAACTGTTTTTT. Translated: CASSAGQGRTNEKLFF. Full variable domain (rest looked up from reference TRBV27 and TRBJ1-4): EAQVTQNPRYLITVTGKKLTVTCSQNMNHEYMSWYRQDPGLGLRQIYYSMNVEVTDKGDVPEGYKVSRKEKRNFPLILESPSPNQTSLYFCASSAGQGRTNEKLFFGSGTQLSVL.